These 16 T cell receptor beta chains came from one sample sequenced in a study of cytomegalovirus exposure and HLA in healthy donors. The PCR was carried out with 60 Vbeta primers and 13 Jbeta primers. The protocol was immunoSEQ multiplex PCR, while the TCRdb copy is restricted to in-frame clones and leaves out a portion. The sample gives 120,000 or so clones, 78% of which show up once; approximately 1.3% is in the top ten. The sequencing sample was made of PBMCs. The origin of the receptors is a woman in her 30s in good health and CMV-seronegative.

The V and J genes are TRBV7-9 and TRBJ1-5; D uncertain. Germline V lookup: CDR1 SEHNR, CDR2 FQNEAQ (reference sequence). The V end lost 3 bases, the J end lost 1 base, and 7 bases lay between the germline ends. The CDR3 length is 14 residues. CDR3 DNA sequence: TGTGCCAGCAGCTTGAGTCTGAGCAATCAGCCCCAGCATTTT. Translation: CASSLSLSNQPQHF.

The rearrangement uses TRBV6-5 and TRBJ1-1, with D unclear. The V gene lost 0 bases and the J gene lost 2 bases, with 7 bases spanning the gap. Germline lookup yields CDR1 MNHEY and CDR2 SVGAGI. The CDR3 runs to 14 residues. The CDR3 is CASSYSRVNTEAFF. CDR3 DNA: TGTGCCAGCAGTTACTCGAGGGTAAACACTGAAGCTTTCTTT.

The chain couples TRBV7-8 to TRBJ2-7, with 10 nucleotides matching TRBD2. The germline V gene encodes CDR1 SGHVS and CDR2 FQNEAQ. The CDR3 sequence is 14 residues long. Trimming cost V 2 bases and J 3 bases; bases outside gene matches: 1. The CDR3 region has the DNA TGTGCCAGCAGCTTACTAGCGGGAGTCTACGAGCAGTACTTC. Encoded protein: CASSLLAGVYEQYF.

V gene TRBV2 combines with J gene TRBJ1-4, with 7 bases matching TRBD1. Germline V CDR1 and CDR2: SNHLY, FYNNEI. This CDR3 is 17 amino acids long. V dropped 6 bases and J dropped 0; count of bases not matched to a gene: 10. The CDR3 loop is CASSRQGRTATNEKLFF. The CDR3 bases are TGTGCCAGCAGCCGACAGGGCAGGACGGCAACTAATGAAAAACTGTTTTTT.

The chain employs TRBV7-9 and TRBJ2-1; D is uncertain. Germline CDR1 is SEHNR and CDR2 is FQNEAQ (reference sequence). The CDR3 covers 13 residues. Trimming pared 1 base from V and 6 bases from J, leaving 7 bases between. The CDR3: CASSLVNSNEQFF. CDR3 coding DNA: TGTGCCAGCAGCTTAGTAAACAGCAATGAGCAGTTCTTC.

In DNA, the CDR3 is TGTGCCTGGGACCCGGGACAGCAGGGCGAGCAGTACTTC. Translated: CAWDPGQQGEQYF. V gene TRBV30 combines with J gene TRBJ2-7; 7 nucleotides match TRBD1. V lost 5 bases and J lost 6; bases outside the gene matches: 10. Looked up from germline, CDR1 is GTSNPN and CDR2 is SVGIG (reference sequence). This CDR3 comprises 13 residues.

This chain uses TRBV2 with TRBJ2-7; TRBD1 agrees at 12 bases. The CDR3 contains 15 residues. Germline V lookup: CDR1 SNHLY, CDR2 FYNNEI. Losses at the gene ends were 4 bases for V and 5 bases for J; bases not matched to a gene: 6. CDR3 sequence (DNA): TGTGCCAGCAGTGCGGTGGGACAGGGGGCCCACGAGCAGTACTTC. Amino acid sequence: CASSAVGQGAHEQYF.

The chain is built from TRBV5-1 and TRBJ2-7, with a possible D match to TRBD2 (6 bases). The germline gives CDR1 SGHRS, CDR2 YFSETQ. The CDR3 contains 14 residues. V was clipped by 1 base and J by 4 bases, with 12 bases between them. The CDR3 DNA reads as TGCGCCAGCAGCTTGTTCGGGGGAAAGTACGAGCAGTACTTC. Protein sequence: CASSLFGGKYEQYF.

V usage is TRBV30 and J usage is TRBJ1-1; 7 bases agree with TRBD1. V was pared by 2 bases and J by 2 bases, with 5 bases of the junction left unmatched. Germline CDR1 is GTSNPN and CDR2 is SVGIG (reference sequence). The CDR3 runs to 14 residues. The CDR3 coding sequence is TGTGCCTGGAGTCGAGGGACAGATAACACTGAAGCTTTCTTT. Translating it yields CAWSRGTDNTEAFF.

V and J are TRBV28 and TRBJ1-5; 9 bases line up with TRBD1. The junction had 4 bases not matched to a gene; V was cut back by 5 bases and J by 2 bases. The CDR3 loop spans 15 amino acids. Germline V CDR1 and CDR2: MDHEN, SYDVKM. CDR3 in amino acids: CASSIRDRGNQPQHF. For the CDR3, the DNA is TGTGCCAGCAGTATCCGGGACAGGGGCAATCAGCCCCAGCATTTT.

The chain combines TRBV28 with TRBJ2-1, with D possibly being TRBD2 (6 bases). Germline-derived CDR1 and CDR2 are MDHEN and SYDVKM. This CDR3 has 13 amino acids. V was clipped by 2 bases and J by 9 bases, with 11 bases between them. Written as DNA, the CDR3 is TGTGCCAGCAGTTTAGAGGGGCGGGGTGAGCAGTTCTTC. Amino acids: CASSLEGRGEQFF. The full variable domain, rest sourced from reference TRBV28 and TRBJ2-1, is DVKVTQSSRYLVKRTGEKVFLECVQDMDHENMFWYRQDPGLGLRLIYFSYDVKMKEKGDIPEGYSVSREKKERFSLILESASTNQTSMYLCASSLEGRGEQFFGPGTRLTVL.

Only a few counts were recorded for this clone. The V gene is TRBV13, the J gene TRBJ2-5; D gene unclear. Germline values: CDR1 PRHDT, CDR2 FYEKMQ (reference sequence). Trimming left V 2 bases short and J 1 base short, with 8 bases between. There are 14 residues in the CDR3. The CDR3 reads CASSLRWAQETQYF. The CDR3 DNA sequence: TGTGCCAGCAGCTTAAGGTGGGCCCAAGAGACCCAGTACTTC.

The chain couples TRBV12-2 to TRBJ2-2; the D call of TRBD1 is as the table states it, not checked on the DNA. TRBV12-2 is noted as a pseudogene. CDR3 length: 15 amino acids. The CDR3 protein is CASRPGTANTGELFF. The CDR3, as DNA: TGTGCAAGTCGCCCAGGGACAGCCAACACCGGGGAGCTGTTTTTT.

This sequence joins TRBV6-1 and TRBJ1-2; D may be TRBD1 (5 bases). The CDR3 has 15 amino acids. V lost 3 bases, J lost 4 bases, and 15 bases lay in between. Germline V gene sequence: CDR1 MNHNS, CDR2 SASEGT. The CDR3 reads CASSEPGGSSYGYTF. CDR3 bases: TGTGCCAGCAGTGAGCCTGGGGGGAGTTCCTATGGCTACACCTTC.

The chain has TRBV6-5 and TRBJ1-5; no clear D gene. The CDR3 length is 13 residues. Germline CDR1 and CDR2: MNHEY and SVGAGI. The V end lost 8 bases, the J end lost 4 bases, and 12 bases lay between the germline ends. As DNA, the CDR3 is TGTGCCAGCCAGGAGTCGGGGAATCAGCCCCAGCATTTT. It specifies CASQESGNQPQHF.

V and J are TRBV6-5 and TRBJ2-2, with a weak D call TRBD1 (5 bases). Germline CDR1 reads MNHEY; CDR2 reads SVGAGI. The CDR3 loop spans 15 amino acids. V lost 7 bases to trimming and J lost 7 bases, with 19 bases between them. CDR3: CASTAWARVGGELFF. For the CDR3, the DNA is TGTGCCAGCACTGCTTGGGCCAGGGTAGGCGGGGAGCTGTTTTTT.